This TCR beta chain was sequenced in a study of OX40 agonist ivuxolimab in advanced cancers. For context, the study as a whole: Ivuxolimab was an agonistic, fully human IgG2 monoclonal antibody directed against OX40 (CD134), a costimulatory receptor. The paper describes the monotherapy dose-escalation part (N of about 54 patients) of the phase I trial of ivuxolimab. The purpose of peripheral TCRbeta sequencing was to test whether ivuxolimab changed TCR sequence diversity and led to clonal T-cell expansion. In the dose-escalation cohort, 70% to 85% of patients were male, and the mean age was approximately 60 years with a range of roughly 20 to 79. Among the approximately 54 dose-escalation patients, around 19 had hepatocellular carcinoma, approximately 15 melanoma, 9 renal cell carcinoma and 9 head and neck cancer. Intravenous ivuxolimab was administered to patients every 2 weeks at six dose levels: 0.01, 0.1, 0.3, 1.5, 3 and 10 mg/kg. Three dose-escalation patients achieved partial responses, one with hepatocellular carcinoma and two with cutaneous melanoma. Prior anti-PD-1, anti-PD-L1 or anti-CTLA-4 therapy was permitted, and about 40% of dose-escalation patients had received checkpoint inhibitors. General conclusions and limits of the study: Low levels of normalized T-cell clonal expansion were also seen in some patients who did not respond. In the 0.1-3.0 mg/kg groups, partial responders had among the lowest normalized peripheral clonal expansion, particularly in CD8+ T cells. On average, CD8+ T cells showed more expanded clones than CD4+ T cells after ivuxolimab. Which antigens the clonally expanded peripheral T cells were specific for was not determined. At doses from 0.1 to 3.0 mg/kg, clonal expansion was seen in both CD4+ and CD8+ blood T cells between baseline and week 6.

CDR1 is given as SGDLS and CDR2 as YYNGEE, both from the germline V gene. Here V drops 4 bases and J drops 1 base, and the junction holds 14 bases not matched to any gene. The CDR3 holds 19 amino acids from the cysteine to the phenylalanine. Just CDR3 DNA is preserved here, 57 bases in frame from base 1. Patients with a history of autoimmune disease or receiving systemic immunosuppression were excluded from the trial. Peripheral blood for TCR sequencing was drawn from every dose cohort at baseline, at cycle 4 day 1 and at cycle 7 day 1. The samples were drawn from a first-in-human, open-label, multicenter phase I dose-escalation trial of ivuxolimab. Adults with locally advanced or metastatic melanoma, renal cell carcinoma, hepatocellular carcinoma or head and neck squamous cell carcinoma were enrolled in the trial. Before TCR sequencing, CD4+ and CD8+ T cells were separately sorted from peripheral blood.

A note on this clone: Its antigen specificity is not known. The record has no base qualities; no much larger clone is one base away.

Genomic DNA was isolated from the sorted cells so that the TCRbeta CDR3 region could be sequenced. The immunoSEQ Assay was used for sequencing of TCRbeta CDR3 regions. Held by TCRdb, this immuneACCESS table contains in-frame sequences only and omits some clones. Under half of the omission traces to an unresolved V gene where checked; the cause of the rest is unknown. Recorded for this sample are tens of thousands of clones; more than 80% of them occurred a single time. 5.5% to 8% of the sample lies in the top ten. Source: CD4+ or CD8+ T cells sorted from blood, taken in a trial of the OX40 agonist ivuxolimab. Here the chain combines TRBV9 and TRBJ1-4, with 9 bases aligning to TRBD1. This receptor was taken from an adult with an advanced solid tumor such as melanoma, head and neck, liver or kidney cancer. CDR3 loop: CASSSAGGQGGGTNEKLFF. The nucleotide sequence reads TGTGCCAGCAGCTCTGCGGGGGGACAGGGAGGAGGAACTAATGAAAAACTGTTTTTT.